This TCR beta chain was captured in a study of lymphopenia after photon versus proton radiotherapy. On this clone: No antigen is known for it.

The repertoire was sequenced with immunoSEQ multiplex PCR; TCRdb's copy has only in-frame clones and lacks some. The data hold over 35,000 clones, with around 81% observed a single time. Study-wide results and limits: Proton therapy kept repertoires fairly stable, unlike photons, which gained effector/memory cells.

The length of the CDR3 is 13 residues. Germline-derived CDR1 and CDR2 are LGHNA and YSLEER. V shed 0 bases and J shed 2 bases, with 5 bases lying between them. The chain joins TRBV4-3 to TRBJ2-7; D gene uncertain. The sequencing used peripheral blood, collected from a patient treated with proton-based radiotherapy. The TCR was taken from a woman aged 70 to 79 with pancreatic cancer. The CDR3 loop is CASSQDLAYEQYF. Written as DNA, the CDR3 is TGCGCCAGCAGCCAAGATTTGGCCTACGAGCAGTACTTC.